The rows below give T cell receptor beta chains drawn from one sample of a study of cytomegalovirus exposure and HLA in healthy donors. Data came from immunoSEQ multiplex PCR; TCRdb stores just in-frame clones and leaves some out. The profile shows 180,000 or so clones, around 87% of them singletons. The material sequenced was PBMCs. These receptors all stem from a woman between 25 and 40 years old in good health and CMV-seronegative. Each CDR3 is given with its conserved first and last residue. D genes are given only for firm matches. Rows may omit the clone size; those that give it use once, few, many or a size class.

d_gene	abundance	j_gene	v_gene	CDR3aa	CDR3nt
.	.	TRBJ2-3	TRBV6-6	CASSYPEDTQYF	TGTGCCAGCAGTTACCCCGAGGATACGCAGTATTTT
TRBD2	.	TRBJ2-7	TRBV30	CAWSIAGGISYEQYF	TGTGCCTGGAGTATTGCGGGGGGGATCTCCTACGAGCAGTACTTC
TRBD1	.	TRBJ2-3	TRBV5-1	CASKGDRGRNTQYF	TGCGCCAGCAAGGGGGACAGGGGGCGTAATACGCAGTATTTT
.	.	TRBJ1-4	TRBV7-2	CASSLGFGGMGELFF	TGTGCCAGCAGCTTAGGTTTCGGGGGGATGGGGGAACTGTTTTTT
.	.	TRBJ2-3	TRBV27	CASSSQTSTRTDTQYF	TGTGCCAGCAGTTCCCAAACTAGCACCCGCACAGATACGCAGTATTTT
.	.	TRBJ1-1	TRBV27	CASSLSLNTEAFF	TGTGCCAGCAGTTTGAGCCTGAACACTGAAGCTTTCTTT
TRBD1	.	TRBJ1-2	TRBV13	CASSWTGPGYTF	TGTGCCAGCAGCTGGACAGGGCCTGGCTACACCTTC
.	.	TRBJ2-7	TRBV15	CATSRGGLYEQYF	TGTGCCACCAGCAGAGGGGGCCTGTACGAGCAGTACTTC
.	.	TRBJ2-5	TRBV13	CASSLGDQPQETQYF	TGTGCCAGCAGCTTGGGCGACCAGCCTCAAGAGACCCAGTACTTC
.	.	TRBJ2-1	TRBV27	CASSNSVGGHNEQFF	TGTGCCAGCAGCAATTCAGTAGGGGGTCACAATGAGCAGTTCTTC
.	.	TRBJ2-3	TRBV2	CASSSGTDTQYF	TGTGCCAGCAGTAGCGGCACAGATACGCAGTATTTT
TRBD2	.	TRBJ2-1	TRBV5-6	CASSFAAGGLNEQFF	TGTGCCAGCAGCTTTGCGGCGGGGGGGCTCAATGAGCAGTTCTTC
TRBD1	.	TRBJ2-3	TRBV5-4	CASSWTGEDTQYF	TGTGCCAGCAGCTGGACAGGGGAAGATACGCAGTATTTT
TRBD2	.	TRBJ2-5	TRBV27	CASRRSLSGGYQETQYF	TGTGCCAGCAGGAGAAGCCTTAGCGGGGGGTACCAAGAGACCCAGTACTTC
.	.	TRBJ2-1	TRBV25-1	CASSESPADEQFF	TGTGCCAGCAGTGAATCCCCTGCGGATGAGCAGTTCTTC
TRBD1	.	TRBJ2-5	TRBV9	CASSAGQGQETQYF	TGTGCCAGCAGCGCCGGACAGGGACAAGAGACCCAGTACTTC
.	once	TRBJ2-2	TRBV19	CASSTTGPNTGELFF	TGTGCCAGTAGTACCACAGGGCCGAACACCGGGGAGCTGTTTTTT
TRBD1	.	TRBJ1-1	TRBV5-1	CASSPTGQGSNTEAFF	TGCGCCAGCAGCCCCACGGGACAGGGGTCGAACACTGAAGCTTTCTTT
.	few	TRBJ1-6	TRBV5-6	CASSLGAGSPLHF	TGTGCCAGCAGCTTGGGGGCGGGTTCACCCCTCCACTTT
.	.	TRBJ2-7	TRBV29-1	CSVVHPSTYEQYF	TGCAGCGTTGTTCACCCAAGCACCTACGAGCAGTACTTC
TRBD1	.	TRBJ1-2	TRBV27	CASSTGQGASLDGYTF	TGTGCCAGCAGTACCGGACAGGGGGCTAGTCTGGATGGCTACACCTTC
TRBD2	.	TRBJ2-5	TRBV13	CASSLVGLAEIQETQYF	TGTGCCAGCAGCTTAGTGGGACTAGCGGAGATACAAGAGACCCAGTACTTC
.	.	TRBJ2-7	TRBV27	CASSLWLGSYEQYF	TGTGCCAGCAGTTTATGGCTAGGATCCTACGAGCAGTACTTC
.	.	TRBJ2-5	TRBV7-6	CASSPELWRGPGETQYF	TGTGCCAGCAGCCCAGAGTTATGGCGGGGGCCAGGGGAGACCCAGTACTTC
.	.	TRBJ2-3	TRBV4-1	CASSRGAGFSTDTQYF	TGCGCCAGCAGCCGAGGTGCGGGGTTTAGCACAGATACGCAGTATTTT
.	.	TRBJ1-2	TRBV5-8	CASSPQTFRVWGYTF	TGTGCCAGCAGCCCACAGACGTTCAGGGTCTGGGGCTACACCTTC
TRBD1	.	TRBJ2-1	TRBV7-9	CASSPGQGGLGEQFF	TGTGCCAGCAGCCCGGGACAGGGGGGGTTAGGTGAGCAGTTCTTC
.	.	TRBJ1-1	TRBV30	CAWRRLEAFF	TGTGCCTGGAGGAGGCTTGAAGCTTTCTTT
.	.	TRBJ2-7	TRBV10-1	CASSDSLAYEQYF	TGCGCCAGCAGTGATTCCTTGGCTTACGAGCAGTACTTC
TRBD1	.	TRBJ1-2	TRBV2	CASSDEQGAHYGYTF	TGTGCCAGCAGTGATGAGCAGGGGGCGCACTATGGCTACACCTTC
.	.	TRBJ2-7	TRBV4-1	CASSQVAGASYEQYF	TGCGCCAGCAGCCAAGTTGCGGGGGCCTCCTACGAGCAGTACTTC
.	.	TRBJ1-4	TRBV19	CASSISSWGPGTNEKLFF	TGTGCCAGTAGTATAAGTAGTTGGGGGCCCGGGACTAATGAAAAACTGTTTTTT
TRBD1	.	TRBJ2-7	TRBV7-2	CASSSRDRVYEQYF	TGTGCCAGCAGCTCCCGGGACAGGGTATACGAGCAGTACTTC
.	.	TRBJ2-7	TRBV10-3	CAIKDTAYEQYF	TGTGCCATCAAAGACACCGCCTACGAGCAGTACTTC
.	.	TRBJ2-7	TRBV7-9	CASSPSTGEGAYEQYF	TGTGCCAGCAGCCCATCGACAGGGGAGGGAGCCTACGAGCAGTACTTC
TRBD1	.	TRBJ1-2	TRBV19	CASRTGDRAYGYTF	TGTGCCAGTAGGACTGGGGACAGGGCCTATGGCTACACCTTC
.	.	TRBJ1-1	TRBV19	CASSSDRYFAEAFF	TGTGCCAGTAGTAGCGACAGGTATTTCGCTGAAGCTTTCTTT
.	.	TRBJ1-4	TRBV7-9	CASSFSRQATNEKLFF	TGTGCCAGCAGCTTTTCTAGACAGGCAACTAATGAAAAACTGTTTTTT
.	.	TRBJ2-2	TRBV15	CATSRDPDTGELFF	TGTGCCACCAGCAGAGATCCCGACACCGGGGAGCTGTTTTTT
.	.	TRBJ1-4	TRBV1	CTSSQEDRVPIATNEKLFF	TGCACCAGCAGCCAGGAAGACAGGGTGCCCATTGCAACTAATGAAAAACTGTTTTTT
TRBD1	.	TRBJ1-2	TRBV6-1	CASRITGTGLGYTF	TGTGCCAGCAGGATAACCGGGACAGGGTTGGGCTACACCTTC
.	once	TRBJ2-2	TRBV5-1	CASSLVPENTGELFF	TGCGCCAGCAGCTTGGTCCCAGAGAACACCGGGGAGCTGTTTTTT
TRBD1	.	TRBJ1-6	TRBV2	CASSYRTGVRAYNSPLHF	TGTGCCAGCAGTTATAGGACAGGGGTAAGGGCCTATAATTCACCCCTCCACTTT
TRBD1	.	TRBJ1-5	TRBV19	CASSIVPGGNQPQHF	TGTGCCAGTAGTATAGTTCCAGGGGGGAATCAGCCCCAGCATTTT
TRBD2	.	TRBJ2-7	TRBV5-1	CASSPGLAGPHEQYF	TGCGCCAGCAGCCCTGGACTAGCGGGGCCCCACGAGCAGTACTTC
.	.	TRBJ1-3	TRBV30	CAWCVSWTGTGNTIYF	TGTGCCTGGTGCGTTTCTTGGACGGGGACTGGAAACACCATATATTTT